The sequence of this TCR beta chain was determined in a study of T cells in women clearing cervical HPV infection. Study overall: Controls' single incident HPV16 infection cleared within 12 months without precancer.

HPV was found by MY09/MY11 PCR and dot-blot genotyping. The germline gives CDR1 SGHRS, CDR2 YFSETQ. V lost 3 bases and J lost 5, with 18 bases in between. This CDR3 region has 15 residues. Study conclusions and caveats: CIN3+ cases had significantly higher TCR repertoire richness than controls, but evenness did not differ.

A word on this clone: Its cognate antigen is unknown. The CDR3 end lies 3 residues beyond the end of the read and is filled in from the germline J gene.

Average input was around 1,300 ng genomic DNA for immunoSEQ TCR beta CDR3 amplification. Sequencing used immunoSEQ multiplex PCR; TCRdb keeps in-frame clones, though not all of them. The sample features more than 20,000 clones, with more than 9% in its top ten. The clonotype was recovered from a woman aged 18 to 75 with a cervical HPV16 infection that either progressed to CIN3+ or cleared (not recorded which). V usage is TRBV5-1 and J usage is TRBJ2-7; D may be TRBD1 (6 bases). Sequenced sample: blood buffy coat. CDR3 residues: CASSSDHRVIHEQYF. Incomplete CDR3 DNA: TGCGCCAGCAGCTCGGACCACAGGGTAATCCACGAG.